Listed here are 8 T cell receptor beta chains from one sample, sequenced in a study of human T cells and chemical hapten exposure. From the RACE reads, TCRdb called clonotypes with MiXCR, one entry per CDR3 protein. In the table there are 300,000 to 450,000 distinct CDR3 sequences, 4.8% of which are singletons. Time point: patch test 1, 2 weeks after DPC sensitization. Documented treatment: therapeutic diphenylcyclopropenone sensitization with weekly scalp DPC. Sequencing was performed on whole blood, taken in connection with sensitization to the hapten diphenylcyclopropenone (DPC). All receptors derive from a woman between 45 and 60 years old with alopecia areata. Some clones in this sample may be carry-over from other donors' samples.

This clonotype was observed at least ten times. The CDR3: CASTQVGHEQFF. As DNA, the CDR3 is TGTGCCAGCACCCAGGTGGGGCATGAGCAGTTCTTC. V usage is TRBV6-2 or TRBV6-3 and J usage is TRBJ2-1, with D perhaps matching TRBD1 (5 bases). Per germline, CDR1 MNHEY and CDR2 SVGEGT. CDR3 length: 12 residues. V shed 7 bases and J shed 8 bases, with 12 bases lying between them.

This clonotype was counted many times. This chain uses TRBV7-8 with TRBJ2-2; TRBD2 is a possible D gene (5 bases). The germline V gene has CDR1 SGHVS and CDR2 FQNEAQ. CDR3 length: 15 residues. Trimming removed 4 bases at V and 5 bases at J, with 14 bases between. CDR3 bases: TGTGCCAGCAGCTCAAGCGGCGGGCGGACCGGGGAGCTGTTTTTT. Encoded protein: CASSSSGGRTGELFF.

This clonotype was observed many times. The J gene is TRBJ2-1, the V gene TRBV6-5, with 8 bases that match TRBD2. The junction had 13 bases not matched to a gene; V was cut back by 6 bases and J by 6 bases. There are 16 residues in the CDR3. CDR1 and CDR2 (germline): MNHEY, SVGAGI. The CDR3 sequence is CASSPLLAGGINEQFF. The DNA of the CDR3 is TGTGCCAGCAGCCCTTTGCTAGCGGGCGGGATCAATGAGCAGTTCTTC.

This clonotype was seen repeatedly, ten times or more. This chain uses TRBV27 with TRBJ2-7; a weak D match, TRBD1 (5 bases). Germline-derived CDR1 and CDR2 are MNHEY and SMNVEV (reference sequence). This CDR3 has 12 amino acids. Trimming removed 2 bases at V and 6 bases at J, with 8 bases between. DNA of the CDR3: TGTGCCAGCAGTTTAGCTAGGGGCGAGCAGTACTTC. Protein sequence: CASSLARGEQYF.

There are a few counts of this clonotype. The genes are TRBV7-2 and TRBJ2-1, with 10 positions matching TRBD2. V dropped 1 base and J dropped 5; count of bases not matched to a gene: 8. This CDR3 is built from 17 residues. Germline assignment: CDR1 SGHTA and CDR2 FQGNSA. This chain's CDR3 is CASSLDAAGGPDNEQFF. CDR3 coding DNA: TGTGCCAGCAGCTTAGATGCAGCGGGGGGGCCGGACAATGAGCAGTTCTTC.

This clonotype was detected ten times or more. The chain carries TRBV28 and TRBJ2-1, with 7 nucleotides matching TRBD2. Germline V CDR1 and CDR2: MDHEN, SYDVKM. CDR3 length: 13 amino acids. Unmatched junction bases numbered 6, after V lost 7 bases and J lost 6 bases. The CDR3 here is CASIAGEINEQFF. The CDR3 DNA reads TGTGCCAGCATCGCGGGAGAAATCAATGAGCAGTTCTTC.

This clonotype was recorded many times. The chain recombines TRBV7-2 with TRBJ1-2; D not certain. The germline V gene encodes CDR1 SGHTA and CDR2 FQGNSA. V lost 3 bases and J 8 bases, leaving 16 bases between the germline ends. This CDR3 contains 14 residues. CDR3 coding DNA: TGTGCCAGCAGCTTCCGGCAGCCCTCTTGGGGCTACACCTTC. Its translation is CASSFRQPSWGYTF.

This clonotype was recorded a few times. CDR3 bases: TGTGCCAGCAGCTTAGACGGCGATGGCTACACCTTC. Residues: CASSLDGDGYTF. This chain uses TRBV11-2 with TRBJ1-2; D call uncertain. Germline V lookup: CDR1 SGHAT, CDR2 FQNNGV. V lost 0 bases, J lost 6 bases, and 5 bases lay in between. The CDR3 sequence is 12 residues long.